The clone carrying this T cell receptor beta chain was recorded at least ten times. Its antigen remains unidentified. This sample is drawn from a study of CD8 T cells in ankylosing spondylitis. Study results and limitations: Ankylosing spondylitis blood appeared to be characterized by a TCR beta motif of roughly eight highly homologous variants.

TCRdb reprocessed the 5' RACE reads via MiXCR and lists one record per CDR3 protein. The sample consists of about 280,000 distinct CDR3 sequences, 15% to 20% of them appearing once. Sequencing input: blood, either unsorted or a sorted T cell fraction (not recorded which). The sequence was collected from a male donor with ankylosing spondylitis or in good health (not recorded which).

The chain's CDR3 is CSVLGPSVNEQFF. The CDR3 DNA reads TGCAGCGTTCTGGGGCCGTCGGTCAATGAGCAGTTCTTC. The rearrangement links TRBV29-1 to TRBJ2-1, with D tentatively TRBD1 (5 bases). The CDR3 has 13 amino acids. V lost 5 bases and J 6 bases, leaving 14 bases between the germline ends. Germline V gives CDR1 SQVTM, CDR2 ANQGSEA.